This TCR beta chain was profiled in a study of blood T cell repertoires in COVID-19. Assay used: immunoSEQ multiplex PCR; TCRdb lists only in-frame clones, some missing. Of about 140,000 clones in the sample, 75% to 90% were seen once. With V trimmed by 8 bases and J by 6 bases, 13 bases remained unmatched. Germline CDR1 GTSNPN, CDR2 SVGIG (reference sequence). CDR3 length: 14 residues. Sequencing was performed on PBMCs or T cells enriched from blood (not recorded which). The TCR was taken from a man aged 55 to 70 who had recovered from COVID-19. The chain links TRBV30 to TRBJ1-5; 7 nucleotides agree with TRBD1. In DNA form, the CDR3 reads TGTGCCCTGGAGAGGGGGCAGGATGGTCAGCCCCAGCATTTT. Protein: CALERGQDGQPQHF.